This T cell receptor beta chain was identified during a study of early T cells in non-severe SARS-CoV-2 infection. Study information: Unsorted whole blood bulk RNA was sequenced, with unpaired chains. Study findings and constraints: VDJdb-based matching was biased toward anti-spike CD8 responses and missed private and CD4 specificities.

This clonotype was seen at least ten times. The target antigen is unknown. The TCR library protocol was used to attach unique molecular identifiers. These identifiers were attached to individual cDNA molecules. TCRdb used MiXCR to reprocess the 5' RACE reads, holding one entry per CDR3 protein. The sample holds over 25,000 distinct CDR3 sequences, less than 8.5% seen once. From germline, CDR1 is MNHEY and CDR2 SVGAGI. The CDR3 runs 15 residues. The trim removed 3 bases at V and 7 bases at J, leaving 7 bases unmatched. Source material: whole blood. The source is an adult who was a healthcare worker with PCR-confirmed SARS-CoV-2 infection or an uninfected control (not recorded which). J is TRBJ1-5 and V is TRBV6-5; the match to TRBD1 covers 9 bases. The DNA for the CDR3 is TGTGCCAGCAGTTATATACAGGGGGCTAAGCAGCCCCAGCATTTT. Protein: CASSYIQGAKQPQHF.